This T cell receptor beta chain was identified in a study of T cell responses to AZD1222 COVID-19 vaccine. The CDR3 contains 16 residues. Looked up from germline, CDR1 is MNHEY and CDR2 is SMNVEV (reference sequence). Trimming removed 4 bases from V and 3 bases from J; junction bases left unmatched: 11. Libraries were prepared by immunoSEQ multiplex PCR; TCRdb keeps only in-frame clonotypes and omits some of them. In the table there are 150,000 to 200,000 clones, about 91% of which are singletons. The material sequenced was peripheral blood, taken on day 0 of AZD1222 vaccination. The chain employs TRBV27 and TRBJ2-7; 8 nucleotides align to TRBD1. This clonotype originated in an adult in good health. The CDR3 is CASSSQNRGKDYEQYF. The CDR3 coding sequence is TGTGCCAGCAGTTCACAAAACAGGGGGAAAGACTACGAGCAGTACTTC.